This TCR beta chain originates from a study of regulatory T cells in long-lasting Graves disease. Findings and limits, study-wide: Persistent-disease Graves' patients showed less TCR diversity than new cases.

Indicated time point: persistent/refractory GD, antithyroid drugs over 5 years with positive TRAb. RNA isolated from PBMCs was used to make the TCR library. Concerning this clonotype itself: What it binds is not known.

CDR1 is MNHEY, CDR2 SMNVEV, per germline (reference sequence). The V and J ends lost 0 bases and 2 bases respectively, with 8 bases between them. CDR3 length: 14 residues. For TCR beta, libraries came from iRepertoire HTBI primers and Arm-PCR of CDR3 regions. TCRdb reprocessed the multiplex PCR reads via MiXCR and lists one record per CDR3 protein. Of about 290,000 distinct CDR3 sequences listed, 20% to 25% were seen once; the top ten hold approximately 53%. This receptor was identified in a female donor with Graves disease. The chain has TRBV27 and TRBJ2-7, with D unresolved. The input for sequencing was peripheral blood mononuclear cells (PBMCs), taken when the disease was refractory, from a patient treated with antithyroid drugs. CDR3 residues: CASSLSPGTYEQYF. CDR3 coding DNA: TGTGCCAGCAGTTTATCGCCCGGCACCTACGAGCAGTACTTC.